This T cell receptor beta chain originates from a study of T-cell memory formation after mild COVID-19. TCRdb analysed the 5' RACE reads with MiXCR anew, one entry per CDR3 protein. The sample consists of approximately 440,000 distinct CDR3 sequences, around 19% of them appearing once. V lost 2 bases and J 6 bases, leaving 11 bases between the germline ends. CDR3 size: 14 residues. Germline-derived CDR1 and CDR2 are SGDLS and YYNGEE. Sequenced: PBMCs or a T cell subset sorted from them (not recorded which). V gene TRBV9 combines with J gene TRBJ2-2; D remains unclear. The TCR comes from an adult woman who had mild COVID-19 (a few samples of this study predate the infection). Cell type and time point are not known. The CDR3 loop is CASSVGSAAGELFF. CDR3 DNA sequence: TGTGCCAGCAGCGTTGGGTCGGCCGCCGGGGAGCTGTTTTTT.